This passage covers 27 T cell receptor beta chains from one sample sequenced in a study of identical twins. TCRdb reprocessed the 5' RACE reads via MiXCR and lists one record per CDR3 protein. Here the sample spans 250,000 to 350,000 distinct CDR3 sequences, 9.5% being singletons. This sample was also put to use in a study of yellow fever vaccine responses in identical twins.

Sequencing was carried out using CD8+ T cells sorted from blood. The receptors originated from a woman under 30 in good health.

V gene TRBV6-5 combines with J gene TRBJ2-1; 8 nucleotides match TRBD1. V shed 5 bases and J 3 bases; nucleotides not matched to a gene: 6. CDR1 and CDR2 (germline): MNHEY, SVGAGI. This CDR3 region has 15 residues. The CDR3 coding sequence is TGTGCCAGCAGTACCGGACAGGGTCTCTACAATGAGCAGTTCTTC. This sequence encodes CASSTGQGLYNEQFF.

This clonotype was recorded at least ten times. This chain links TRBV12-3 or TRBV12-4 with TRBJ2-1; 8 nucleotides match TRBD2. Trimming took 3 bases from V and 7 from J; bases not matched to a gene: 5. This CDR3 has 14 residues. CDR3 protein: CASSLSSGQNEQFF. CDR3 DNA: TGTGCCAGCAGTTTGTCTAGCGGGCAGAATGAGCAGTTCTTC.

The V call is TRBV4-3, the J call TRBJ2-7; D could derive from TRBD1 or TRBD2 (5 bases each). Germline CDR1 is LGHNA and CDR2 is YSLEER. The CDR3 is 16 residues long. V was trimmed by 0 bases and J by 1 base, leaving 13 bases between them. The CDR3 nucleotides are TGCGCCAGCAGCCAAGACATGAGGGGCGGGTCCTACGAGCAGTACTTC. Translated, it gives CASSQDMRGGSYEQYF.

In its sample, this clonotype was seen a few times. The rearrangement links TRBV5-4 to TRBJ1-4; D is ambiguous. Trimming stripped 2 bases from V and 3 bases from J, with 14 bases between. This CDR3 comprises 16 residues. In germline, CDR1 is SGHNT, CDR2 YYREEE (reference sequence). CDR3 bases: TGTGCCAGCAGCTTAAGGAGAGAGTCGGCTAATGAAAAACTGTTTTTT. This translates into CASSLRRESANEKLFF.

In its sample, this clonotype was seen many times. The V call is TRBV7-8, the J call TRBJ1-5; maybe TRBD1 (5 bases). Germline V gives CDR1 SGHVS, CDR2 FQNEAQ. There are 15 residues in the CDR3. Trimming took 1 base from V and 7 from J, leaving 14 bases between them. CDR3 protein: CASSLDGAGNQPQHF. In DNA form, the CDR3 reads TGTGCCAGCAGCTTAGACGGGGCAGGTAACCAGCCCCAGCATTTT.

V usage is TRBV6-5 and J usage is TRBJ1-6; TRBD1 is a possible D gene (6 bases). There are 18 residues in the CDR3. Trimming stripped 4 bases from V and 15 bases from J, with 31 bases between. Germline V lookup: CDR1 MNHEY, CDR2 SVGAGI. The CDR3 protein is CASSSRLTGFPTTLVLHF. The CDR3 nucleotides are TGTGCCAGCAGTTCGCGATTAACAGGGTTCCCCACCACTTTGGTCCTCCACTTT.

This clonotype showed up just a few times. The rearrangement joins TRBV29-1 to TRBJ2-6; no firm D call. The germline V and J ends were trimmed by 3 bases and 0 bases, with 12 bases remaining between them. The CDR3 is made up of 16 amino acids. Looked up from germline, CDR1 is SQVTM and CDR2 is ANQGSEA. The CDR3 DNA is TGCAGCGTTGAGTTTGCCAGCCACTCTGGGGCCAACGTCCTGACTTTC. Residues: CSVEFASHSGANVLTF.

This clonotype has at least ten counts. This sequence joins TRBV4-3 and TRBJ1-1, with D uncertain. Germline assignment: CDR1 LGHNA and CDR2 YSLEER. The length of the CDR3 is 14 residues. Trimming took off 4 bases at V and 5 bases at J, with 14 bases between the two ends. The CDR3 region is CASSLSWGGTEAFF. In nucleotides, the CDR3 is TGCGCCAGCAGCCTAAGCTGGGGAGGTACTGAAGCTTTCTTT.

This clonotype was found a few times. The genes are TRBV7-6 and TRBJ2-3, with 9 bases matching TRBD1. The J segment lost 8 bases and the V segment lost 5 bases, leaving 11 bases of the junction unmatched. The germline V gene encodes CDR1 SGHVS and CDR2 FNYEAQ. There are 15 residues in the CDR3. The CDR3 here is CASSPRGQGSGTQYF. Here the CDR3 DNA reads TGTGCCAGCAGCCCAAGGGGACAGGGATCGGGTACGCAGTATTTT.

This clonotype came up many times. The V call is TRBV7-9, the J call TRBJ2-5; 8 nucleotides align to TRBD2. The CDR3 length is 15 residues. Germline lookup yields CDR1 SEHNR and CDR2 FQNEAQ (reference sequence). V lost 5 bases to trimming and J lost 3 bases; unmatched junction nucleotides: 8. As DNA, the CDR3 is TGTGCCAGCAGCCGGGGGTCGGGAGGGGAAGAGACCCAGTACTTC. Protein sequence: CASSRGSGGEETQYF.

The rearrangement uses TRBV5-1 and TRBJ2-1; 8 nucleotides line up with TRBD2. The CDR3 totals 14 residues. After removal of 2 bases from V and 9 bases from J, the junction contained 7 bases not matched to a gene. The germline gives CDR1 SGHRS, CDR2 YFSETQ. CDR3 in amino acids: CASSLGSGTVEQFF. In DNA, the CDR3 is TGCGCCAGCAGCTTAGGTAGCGGGACGGTTGAGCAGTTCTTC.

This clonotype came up many times. J is TRBJ2-7 and V is TRBV6-2 or TRBV6-3; D is uncertain. Germline-derived CDR1 and CDR2 are MNHEY and SVGEGT. This CDR3 comprises 11 residues. Deletions cut 2 bases from V and 5 bases from J, with 4 bases between. The CDR3: CASSYGDEQYF. Here the CDR3 DNA reads TGTGCCAGCAGTTACGGGGACGAGCAGTACTTC.

V usage is TRBV7-9 and J usage is TRBJ2-1; D may be TRBD2 (7 bases). The germline V gene encodes CDR1 SEHNR and CDR2 FQNEAQ (reference sequence). CDR3 length: 16 amino acids. Trimming shortened V by 10 bases and J by 3 bases, and 22 bases separated the two germline ends. DNA for the CDR3: TGTGCCATCCGGAGGGGGGAGGGATGGCTCTACAATGAGCAGTTCTTC. Translated, it gives CAIRRGEGWLYNEQFF.

This chain uses TRBV3-1 with TRBJ2-1, with D possibly being TRBD1 (5 bases). The CDR3 loop spans 14 amino acids. V lost 4 bases to trimming and J lost 0 bases, with 7 bases between them. Per germline, CDR1 LGHDT and CDR2 YNNKEL (reference sequence). The CDR3 sequence is CASSPGRSYNEQFF. DNA for the CDR3: TGTGCCAGCAGCCCAGGGCGCTCCTACAATGAGCAGTTCTTC.

This clonotype was detected many times. This chain connects TRBV7-9 to TRBJ2-7; 7 nucleotides agree with TRBD2. Germline loops: CDR1 SEHNR, CDR2 FQNEAQ (reference sequence). V lost 4 bases and J lost 2; bases outside the gene matches: 5. The CDR3 extends over 14 amino acids. The CDR3 loop is CASSWGDYTYEQYF. DNA for the CDR3: TGTGCCAGCAGCTGGGGGGACTACACCTACGAGCAGTACTTC.

This clonotype occurred many times. The J gene is TRBJ1-3, the V gene TRBV5-6; TRBD1 matches at 7 bases. The CDR3 contains 16 residues. V gave up 4 bases and J gave up 8 bases; unmatched junction bases: 15. Per germline, CDR1 SGHDT and CDR2 YYEEEE. CDR3 region: CASSGAGQSGEDTIYF. The CDR3 DNA follows: TGTGCCAGCAGCGGCGCGGGACAGTCGGGTGAGGACACCATATATTTT.

In its sample, this clonotype was seen many times. J is TRBJ2-4 and V is TRBV7-9; D perhaps matches TRBD1 (6 bases). This CDR3 is built from 14 residues. V shed 5 bases and J shed 1 base, with 9 bases lying between them. Germline V lookup: CDR1 SEHNR, CDR2 FQNEAQ (reference sequence). CDR3 in DNA: TGTGCCAGCAGCGGGGACAATGCCAAAAACATTCAGTACTTC. It specifies CASSGDNAKNIQYF.

The table lists this clonotype with many counts. The rearrangement uses TRBV7-9 and TRBJ2-1, with 10 positions matching TRBD2. CDR3 length: 15 residues. V dropped 11 bases and J dropped 2; count of bases not matched to a gene: 9. The germline gives CDR1 SEHNR, CDR2 FQNEAQ (reference sequence). The CDR3 DNA sequence: TGTGCCGGAAACCTAGCGGGAGAAACCTACAATGAGCAGTTCTTC. It specifies CAGNLAGETYNEQFF.

This clonotype was observed many times. The chain carries TRBV12-3 or TRBV12-4 and TRBJ2-3; D remains unclear. The CDR3 runs to 15 residues. The ends were cut back, 6 bases at V and 2 bases at J, with 15 bases in the middle. The CDR3 coding sequence is TGTGCCAGCAGGTTCGGCGAAGCCTTCACAGATACGCAGTATTTT. Amino acid sequence: CASRFGEAFTDTQYF.

This clonotype was seen ten or more times. The chain recombines TRBV6-1 with TRBJ2-2; 7 bases are shared with TRBD1. J lost 2 bases, V lost 8 bases, and 8 bases had no gene match. CDR3 length equals 15 residues. CDR1 and CDR2 from the germline V gene are MNHNS and SASEGT. The CDR3 protein is CASESSGGNTGELFF. The CDR3 region has the DNA TGTGCCAGCGAAAGCTCAGGGGGTAACACCGGGGAGCTGTTTTTT.

This clonotype was detected ten times or more. The V gene is TRBV15, the J gene TRBJ2-5; D might be TRBD1 (5 bases). Germline-derived CDR1 and CDR2 are LNHNV and YYDKDF (reference sequence). CDR3 size: 18 residues. The V and J ends lost 1 base and 5 bases respectively, with 23 bases between them. Here the CDR3 DNA reads TGTGCCACCAGCAGAGGACTTCATCGGCTAGGGGTTACGGAGACCCAGTACTTC. Its translation: CATSRGLHRLGVTETQYF.

This clonotype was detected ten times or more. The chain has TRBV4-3 and TRBJ1-4, with unresolved D. The germline V gene has CDR1 LGHNA and CDR2 YSLEER. The length of the CDR3 is 14 residues. With 0 bases removed from V and 6 bases from J, the gap between germline ends came to 8 bases. CDR3 coding DNA: TGCGCCAGCAGCCAAGATGTTGGGTATGAAAAACTGTTTTTT. This codes for CASSQDVGYEKLFF.

This clonotype was counted only a few times. The chain has TRBV6-2 or TRBV6-3 and TRBJ2-7; D possibly uses TRBD1 or TRBD2 (5 bases each). This CDR3 is 11 amino acids long. Germline V gene sequence: CDR1 MNHEY, CDR2 SVGEGT. The V gene lost 7 bases and the J gene lost 6 bases, with 10 bases spanning the gap. The CDR3 region has the DNA TGTGCCAGCACATGGGGGACCGAGCAGTACTTC. This sequence encodes CASTWGTEQYF.

The V gene is TRBV2, the J gene TRBJ2-7, with TRBD2 matching over 10 bases. Germline V gene data show CDR1 as SNHLY and CDR2 as FYNNEI. The CDR3 loop spans 15 amino acids. Trimming cost V 8 bases and J 4 bases; bases outside gene matches: 11. In DNA, the CDR3 is TGTGCCAGCGGGGGTACTAGCGGGATTGAGTACGAGCAGTACTTC. This codes for CASGGTSGIEYEQYF.

This clonotype was detected ten times or more. J is TRBJ2-7 and V is TRBV29-1, with TRBD1 matching 7 bases. CDR1 and CDR2 (germline): SQVTM, ANQGSEA. The CDR3 is 13 residues long. The junction had 5 bases not matched to a gene; V was cut back by 6 bases and J by 0 bases. As DNA, the CDR3 is TGCAGCGTGCTGACAGGGAGCTCCTACGAGCAGTACTTC. This gives the protein CSVLTGSSYEQYF.

This clonotype occurred many times. This rearrangement joins TRBV29-1 to TRBJ2-7, with 7 bases matching TRBD1. This CDR3 contains 12 residues. CDR1 is SQVTM and CDR2 is ANQGSEA in the germline V gene. V shed 4 bases and J 2 bases; nucleotides not matched to a gene: 2. The CDR3 protein is CSVGDSTYEQYF. As DNA, the CDR3 is TGCAGCGTTGGGGACAGTACCTACGAGCAGTACTTC.

This clonotype was counted between two and nine times. This sequence joins TRBV27 and TRBJ2-5, with 11 nucleotides matching TRBD2. This CDR3 comprises 15 residues. V shed 6 bases and J 2 bases; nucleotides not matched to a gene: 5. Germline CDR1 and CDR2: MNHEY and SMNVEV (reference sequence). This chain's CDR3 is CASRRGLAAQETQYF. DNA for the CDR3: TGTGCCAGCAGAAGGGGACTAGCGGCACAAGAGACCCAGTACTTC.